A single sample is the source of the 31 T cell receptor beta chains below, sequenced in a study of T cell responses to AZD1222 COVID-19 vaccine. TCRdb keeps only in-frame clones here, not all; method: immunoSEQ multiplex PCR. This table has some 130,000 clones, approximately 88% appearing once. Sequencing used peripheral blood, obtained on day 0 of MenACWY control vaccination. These receptor sequences come from an adult in good health.

This clone was observed a single time. The chain carries TRBV9 and TRBJ2-2; D not certain. V was trimmed by 4 bases and J by 6 bases, leaving 7 bases between them. Germline V gives CDR1 SGDLS, CDR2 YYNGEE. The CDR3 is 12 amino acids. The CDR3 DNA follows: TGTGCCAGCAGCCCTGTCCCCGGGGAGCTGTTTTTT. Translating it yields CASSPVPGELFF. The variable domain in full, with the rest retrieved from reference TRBV9 and TRBJ2-2, is DSGVTQTPKHLITATGQRVTLRCSPRSGDLSVYWYQQSLDQGLQFLIQYYNGEERAKGNILERFSAQQFPDLHSELNLSSLELGDSALYFCASSPVPGELFFGEGSRLTVL.

This clone was detected once. The rearrangement uses TRBV7-9 and TRBJ2-7; 9 bases fit TRBD2. The CDR3 totals 17 residues. CDR1 and CDR2 from the germline V gene are SEHNR and FQNEAQ (reference sequence). The V segment lost 5 bases and the J segment 0 bases; nucleotides outside the gene matches: 11. CDR3 nucleotide sequence: TGTGCCAGCAGCCCTCCAACCGGGACTAGCAGCTCCTACGAGCAGTACTTC. It codes for CASSPPTGTSSSYEQYF. The full variable domain, completed using reference TRBV7-9 and TRBJ2-7, is DTGVSQNPRHKITKRGQNVTFRCDPISEHNRLYWYRQTLGQGPEFLTYFQNEAQLEKSRLLSDRFSAERPKGSFSTLEIQRTEQGDSAMYLCASSPPTGTSSSYEQYFGPGTRLTVT.

The sample holds a few counts of this clone. The gene calls are TRBV5-1 and TRBJ1-4; TRBD1 aligns across 9 bases. CDR3 size: 14 residues. The germline V gene encodes CDR1 SGHRS and CDR2 YFSETQ. Trimming at V came to 3 bases and at J to 6 bases, leaving 3 bases not matched to a gene. The CDR3 spells CASSWTGVDEKLFF. The CDR3 nucleotides are TGCGCCAGCAGCTGGACAGGGGTAGATGAAAAACTGTTTTTT.

The J gene is TRBJ2-7, the V gene TRBV5-1, with D hard to call. V was cut by 4 bases and J by 3 bases, with 5 bases left in between. Germline V gene sequence: CDR1 SGHRS, CDR2 YFSETQ. This CDR3 is built from 11 residues. CDR3 amino acids: CASSRFYEQYF. CDR3 DNA sequence: TGCGCCAGCAGCCGGTTCTACGAGCAGTACTTC.

This clone was found once. The rearrangement joins TRBV7-6 to TRBJ1-5; 7 bases align to TRBD1. This CDR3 is built from 19 residues. Germline assignment: CDR1 SGHVS and CDR2 FNYEAQ. With V trimmed by 5 bases and J by 0 bases, 16 bases remained unmatched. CDR3 DNA: TGTGCCAGCAGCCAAAATCCCCCGGGACAGACCTATAGCAATCAGCCCCAGCATTTT. Its protein is CASSQNPPGQTYSNQPQHF.

V and J are TRBV2 and TRBJ1-2, with TRBD1 identical over 9 bases. The germline V gene has CDR1 SNHLY and CDR2 FYNNEI. The length of the CDR3 is 15 residues. V lost 6 bases to trimming and J lost 8 bases; unmatched junction nucleotides: 13. DNA for the CDR3: TGTGCCAGCAGCCGTTGGACAGGGGATGTGGGAGGCTACACCTTC. Amino acid sequence: CASSRWTGDVGGYTF.

J is TRBJ1-2 and V is TRBV7-9; 8 nucleotides agree with TRBD1. CDR3 length equals 15 residues. Germline assignment: CDR1 SEHNR and CDR2 FQNEAQ (reference sequence). The V gene end was trimmed by 5 bases and the J gene end by 6 bases; junction bases not matched to a gene: 11. CDR3 region: CASSLFGQGGNGYTF. In nucleotides, the CDR3 is TGTGCCAGCAGCCTGTTTGGACAGGGAGGGAATGGCTACACCTTC.

The chain has TRBV4-1 and TRBJ2-7; possibly TRBD1 for D (5 bases). CDR3 size: 14 residues. The V end lost 0 bases, the J end lost 4 bases, and 10 bases lay between the germline ends. The germline V gene has CDR1 MGHRA and CDR2 YSYEKL. CDR3 sequence: CASSQELGVYEQYF. DNA for the CDR3: TGCGCCAGCAGCCAAGAATTAGGGGTGTACGAGCAGTACTTC.

This chain links TRBV5-5 with TRBJ1-3; possibly TRBD1 for D (5 bases). Trimming cost V 4 bases and J 0 bases, with 14 bases left between them. The germline gives CDR1 SGHKS, CDR2 YYEKEE (reference sequence). The CDR3 runs 16 residues. This CDR3 reads CASSRLWGGSGNTIYF. Here the CDR3 DNA reads TGTGCCAGCAGCCGACTTTGGGGGGGCTCTGGAAACACCATATATTTT.

Here the CDR3 DNA reads TGCGCCAGCAGCTTCGGACAGGGGGGCAATGAGCAGTTCTTC. Translation gives CASSFGQGGNEQFF. The chain carries TRBV5-1 and TRBJ2-1; 10 bases agree with TRBD1. This CDR3 is 14 amino acids long. Germline-derived CDR1 and CDR2 are SGHRS and YFSETQ. With 2 bases clipped from V and 6 bases from J, the junction kept 2 bases outside the gene matches.

This clone was seen just once. The chain carries TRBV5-1 and TRBJ2-7, with TRBD2 matching over 10 bases. This CDR3 has 14 amino acids. Germline V gene lookup returns CDR1 SGHRS and CDR2 YFSETQ. V trimming: 4 bases; J trimming: 0 bases; junction bases outside the gene matches: 1. The CDR3 DNA reads TGCGCCAGCAGCCCTAGCGGGGGCTCCTACGAGCAGTACTTC. Translating it yields CASSPSGGSYEQYF. The whole variable domain, remainder taken from reference TRBV5-1 and TRBJ2-7, is KAGVTQTPRYLIKTRGQQVTLSCSPISGHRSVSWYQQTPGQGLQFLFEYFSETQRNKGNFPGRFSGRQFSNSRSEMNVSTLELGDSALYLCASSPSGGSYEQYFGPGTRLTVT.

The V call is TRBV4-1, the J call TRBJ1-1; unclear D gene. CDR1 and CDR2 (germline): MGHRA, YSYEKL. Trimming cost V 0 bases and J 7 bases, with 12 bases left between them. The CDR3 is 14 amino acids. CDR3 in DNA: TGCGCCAGCAGCCAAGAAGGAACGCGAGGTGAAGCTTTCTTT. Residues: CASSQEGTRGEAFF.

CDR3: CASSQVGERYGYTF. The CDR3 region has the DNA TGCGCCAGCAGCCAGGTAGGGGAACGATATGGCTACACCTTC. The chain uses TRBV4-1 and TRBJ1-2, with a possible D match to TRBD1 (5 bases). In germline, CDR1 is MGHRA, CDR2 YSYEKL. The CDR3 has 14 amino acids. Trimming took 3 bases from V and 5 from J, leaving 13 bases between them.

The V and J genes are TRBV7-9 and TRBJ2-7; 7 nucleotides match TRBD2. Germline CDR1 SEHNR, CDR2 FQNEAQ (reference sequence). This CDR3 comprises 14 residues. The V segment lost 5 bases and the J segment 2 bases; nucleotides outside the gene matches: 6. Written as DNA, the CDR3 is TGTGCCAGCAGCCCCCGCGGGAGCGCCTACGAGCAGTACTTC. Its translation is CASSPRGSAYEQYF.

The genes are TRBV5-8 and TRBJ2-1; maybe TRBD1 (5 bases). Trimming removed 0 bases from V and 1 base from J, with 8 bases in between. The germline V gene encodes CDR1 SGHTS and CDR2 YDEGEE. This CDR3 region has 15 residues. The DNA for the CDR3 is TGTGCCAGCAGCTTGGTCCAGGGATCCTACAATGAGCAGTTCTTC. Protein product: CASSLVQGSYNEQFF.

The chain carries TRBV3-1 (or the pseudogene TRBV3-2) and TRBJ1-1; D uncertain. This CDR3 has 15 amino acids. Germline V gene sequence: CDR1 LGHDT, CDR2 YNNKEL (reference sequence). The V end lost 3 bases, the J end lost 4 bases, and 15 bases lay between the germline ends. CDR3 coding DNA: TGTGCCAGCAGCCAGAGAGGGCGTGGTGGCACTGAAGCTTTCTTT. Translating it yields CASSQRGRGGTEAFF.

V gene TRBV28 combines with J gene TRBJ1-1; TRBD1 agrees at 10 bases. The CDR3 loop spans 16 amino acids. The V and J ends lost 6 bases and 11 bases, in that order; junction bases with no gene match: 18. Germline loops: CDR1 MDHEN, CDR2 SYDVKM. CDR3 protein: CASSPVWTGGSRLAFF. The DNA for the CDR3 is TGTGCCAGCAGCCCGGTCTGGACAGGGGGTTCTCGTTTGGCTTTCTTT.

This chain links TRBV2 with TRBJ2-2; 9 bases map to TRBD1. The CDR3 loop spans 15 amino acids. Germline-derived CDR1 and CDR2 are SNHLY and FYNNEI. After removal of 7 bases from V and 4 bases from J, the junction contained 7 bases not matched to a gene. The CDR3 nucleotides are TGTGCCAGCAACCGGGACAGGGTGTTCACCGGGGAGCTGTTTTTT. Its protein product is CASNRDRVFTGELFF.

CDR3 DNA sequence: TGTGCCAGCAGTTCGGAGACCCAGTACTTC. As protein: CASSSETQYF. This sequence joins TRBV2 and TRBJ2-5, with D uncertain. The CDR3 extends over 10 amino acids. Germline-derived CDR1 and CDR2 are SNHLY and FYNNEI. V lost 5 bases, J lost 5 bases, and 3 bases lay in between. Variable domain in full (rest from reference TRBV2 and TRBJ2-5): EPEVTQTPSHQVTQMGQEVILRCVPISNHLYFYWYRQILGQKVEFLVSFYNNEISEKSEIFDDQFSVERPDGSNFTLKIRSTKLEDSAMYFCASSSETQYFGPGTRLLVL.

This clone was detected a few times. This chain links TRBV3-1 (or the pseudogene TRBV3-2) with TRBJ1-2; TRBD1 might be the D (5 bases). This CDR3 contains 16 residues. Trimming took 0 bases from V and 4 from J, leaving 15 bases between them. Germline V gene sequence: CDR1 LGHDT, CDR2 YNNKEL (reference sequence). CDR3 sequence: CASSQDGSGYLYGYTF. The CDR3 nucleotides are TGTGCCAGCAGCCAAGATGGCTCAGGGTATCTCTATGGCTACACCTTC.

V is TRBV21-1 and J is TRBJ1-3; the table assigns TRBD1, which was not confirmed against the DNA. TRBV21-1 is a pseudogene segment. The CDR3 has 13 amino acids. The CDR3 bases are TGTGCCAGCTGGACAGGGGAGGGAAACACCATATATTTT. It specifies CASWTGEGNTIYF.

This clone has more than one count but fewer than ten. The J gene is TRBJ1-2, the V gene TRBV27; maybe TRBD1 (5 bases). Trimming removed 2 bases at V and 4 bases at J, with 14 bases between. The CDR3 contains 15 residues. Germline V gene data show CDR1 as MNHEY and CDR2 as SMNVEV (reference sequence). The CDR3 nucleotides are TGTGCCAGCAGTTTAGGGCAGGGCCCCCTCTATGGCTACACCTTC. Amino acids: CASSLGQGPLYGYTF.

The chain carries TRBV11-1 and TRBJ2-3, with D hard to call. CDR3 size: 16 residues. The V gene lost 5 bases and the J gene lost 4 bases, with 19 bases spanning the gap. Germline-derived CDR1 and CDR2 are SGHAT and FQDESV (reference sequence). The CDR3 protein is CASSPMGWGMADTQYF. In nucleotides, the CDR3 is TGTGCCAGCAGCCCAATGGGTTGGGGAATGGCAGATACGCAGTATTTT. The full variable domain, in which reference TRBV11-1 and TRBJ2-3 provide the parts outside the CDR3, is EAEVAQSPRYKITEKSQAVAFWCDPISGHATLYWYRQILGQGPELLVQFQDESVVDDSQLPKDRFSAERLKGVDSTLKIQPAELGDSAMYLCASSPMGWGMADTQYFGPGTRLTVL.

Judged by abundance, this clone is large. The V call is TRBV28, the J call TRBJ1-4; 7 bases are shared with TRBD1. The CDR3 spans 14 residues. The V gene end was trimmed by 4 bases and the J gene end by 5 bases; junction bases not matched to a gene: 4. Germline CDR1 and CDR2: MDHEN and SYDVKM. The CDR3 sequence is CASSSGQKNEKLFF. The CDR3 nucleotides read TGTGCCAGCAGTTCGGGACAGAAGAATGAAAAACTGTTTTTT.

The chain has TRBV14 and TRBJ2-2; D ambiguous. The V end was cut by 6 bases, the J end by 6 bases, with 17 bases between. The CDR3 spans 15 residues. CDR1 and CDR2 (germline): SGHDN, FVKESK. The CDR3 region is CASSPGFAVSGELFF. The CDR3 region has the DNA TGTGCCAGCAGTCCCGGATTTGCCGTCTCCGGGGAGCTGTTTTTT. Drawing the rest from reference TRBV14 and TRBJ2-2, the complete variable domain is EAGVTQFPSHSVIEKGQTVTLRCDPISGHDNLYWYRRVMGKEIKFLLHFVKESKQDESGMPNNRFLAERTGGTYSTLKVQPAELEDSGVYFCASSPGFAVSGELFFGEGSRLTVL.

The chain employs TRBV30 and TRBJ1-5; tentative D call: TRBD1 (5 bases). V was pared by 0 bases and J by 2 bases, with 14 bases between. The germline V gene has CDR1 GTSNPN and CDR2 SVGIG (reference sequence). The CDR3 is made up of 16 amino acids. CDR3 DNA: TGTGCCTGGAGTGTACTGGGGACTTTTGGCAATCAGCCCCAGCATTTT. Its protein is CAWSVLGTFGNQPQHF.

This chain joins TRBV24-1 and TRBJ2-1; 12 nucleotides agree with TRBD2. V shed 6 bases and J 7 bases; nucleotides not matched to a gene: 6. CDR1 and CDR2 (germline): KGHDR, SFDVKD. The length of the CDR3 is 15 residues. The CDR3 DNA is TGTGCCACCAGTTCAGGACTAGCGGGAATTAATGAGCAGTTCTTC. Amino acid sequence: CATSSGLAGINEQFF.

This chain uses TRBV6-2 or TRBV6-3 with TRBJ1-3; TRBD1 matches 8 bases. The germline CDR1 and CDR2 sequences are MNHEY and SVGEGT. The CDR3 is made up of 15 amino acids. The V segment lost 5 bases and the J segment 2 bases; nucleotides outside the gene matches: 5. The CDR3 region is CASSASDRAGNTIYF. The CDR3 DNA reads TGTGCCAGCAGTGCTTCGGACAGGGCTGGAAACACCATATATTTT.

The chain employs TRBV7-9 and TRBJ1-2; TRBD1 is a possible D gene (5 bases). Germline V CDR1 and CDR2: SEHNR, FQNEAQ (reference sequence). Trimming stripped 1 base from V and 4 bases from J, with 10 bases between. The CDR3 loop spans 14 amino acids. The CDR3 bases are TGTGCCAGCAGCTTAGGCAGGGAGCCCTATGGCTACACCTTC. It is translated as CASSLGREPYGYTF.

The chain links TRBV6-6 to TRBJ1-1; D is ambiguous. The CDR3 runs to 13 residues. V gave up 5 bases and J gave up 2 bases, with 9 bases separating them. Germline V gene sequence: CDR1 MNHNY, CDR2 SVGAGI (reference sequence). CDR3 DNA: TGTGCCAGCAGTCACCGGGAAAACACTGAAGCTTTCTTT. It is translated as CASSHRENTEAFF.

The gene calls are TRBV27 and TRBJ1-6, with 8 nucleotides matching TRBD1. After removal of 5 bases from V and 7 bases from J, the junction contained 4 bases not matched to a gene. CDR1 is MNHEY, CDR2 SMNVEV, per germline (reference sequence). The CDR3 consists of 14 residues. DNA for the CDR3: TGTGCCAGCAGTGTGGGACAGGAGAATTCACCCCTCCACTTT. Protein: CASSVGQENSPLHF.